This T cell receptor (beta chain) was recorded in a study of cytomegalovirus exposure and HLA in healthy donors. Study at large: A prior study identified just under 120 million unique TCR beta sequences from 200 million or so T cells.

On this clone: The antigen is not known. One end of the junction does not line up with germline, which may come from a read error.

Researchers ran the PCR with 60 Vbeta and 13 Jbeta primers. Some clones are missing from TCRdb's copy, which holds only in-frame ones; the method was immunoSEQ multiplex PCR. The sample yields 200,000 to 250,000 clones, 70% seen once. Everyone who donated was a healthy bone marrow donor. Overall study results and limits: Most observed TCR sequences were rare, whereas some public TCRs were detected in many donors.

Germline V gene data show CDR1 as SGHRS and CDR2 as YFSETQ. The CDR3 is 12 residues long. The chain recombines TRBV5-1 with TRBJ2-1, with TRBD2 matching over 10 bases. This receptor was taken from a man between 40 and 49 years old in good health and CMV-seropositive. Sequenced material: PBMCs. The CDR3, as DNA: TGCGCCAGCAGCTCCGGACTAGCGGCGTCGATCTTC. Its translation: CASSSGLAASIF.